This T cell receptor (beta chain) was profiled in a study of blood T cells in healthy people across ages. Study details: Researchers report that template switching captured about one barcoded beta molecule per two T cells. Study-level results: Unsorted PBMCs blocked a conclusive comparison of naive and antigen-experienced cells.

Details on this clonotype: Its antigen is not known.

Peripheral blood samples of around 9.5 milliliters were drawn from each donor. There are 15 residues in the CDR3. The trim removed 6 bases at V and 4 bases at J, leaving 10 bases unmatched. Germline lookup yields CDR1 LNHDA and CDR2 SQIVND (reference sequence). A second about 7 to 12 cycle PCR used barcoded and J-beta primers. One entry per CDR3 protein, called by TCRdb with MiXCR from the 5' RACE reads. The sample comprises 800,000 to 1,000,000 distinct CDR3 sequences, about 44% of which are singletons, and 13% rests with the top ten. The clonotype comes from a young man in good health. Sequenced: blood. V is TRBV19 and J is TRBJ2-5; 8 positions agree with TRBD1. The CDR3 region has the DNA TGTGCCAGTAGCCTGACAACAGGGGGTCCAGAGACCCAGTACTTC. This sequence encodes CASSLTTGGPETQYF.